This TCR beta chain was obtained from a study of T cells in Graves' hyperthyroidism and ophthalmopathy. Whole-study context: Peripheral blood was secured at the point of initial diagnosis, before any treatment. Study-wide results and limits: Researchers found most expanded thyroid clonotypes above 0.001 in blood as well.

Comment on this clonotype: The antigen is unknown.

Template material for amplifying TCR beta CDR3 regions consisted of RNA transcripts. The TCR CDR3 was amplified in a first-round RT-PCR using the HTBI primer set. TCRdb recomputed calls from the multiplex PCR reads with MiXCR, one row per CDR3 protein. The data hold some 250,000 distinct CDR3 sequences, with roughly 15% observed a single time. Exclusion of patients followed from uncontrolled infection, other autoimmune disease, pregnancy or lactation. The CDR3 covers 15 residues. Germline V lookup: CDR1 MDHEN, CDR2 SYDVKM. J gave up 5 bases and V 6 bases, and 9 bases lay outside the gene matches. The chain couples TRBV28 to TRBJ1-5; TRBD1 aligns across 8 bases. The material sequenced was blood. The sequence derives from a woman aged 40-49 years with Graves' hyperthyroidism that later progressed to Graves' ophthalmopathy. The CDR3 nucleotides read TGTGCCAGCAGCCCAAGAACAGGGGGTTATCAGCCCCAGCATTTT. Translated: CASSPRTGGYQPQHF.